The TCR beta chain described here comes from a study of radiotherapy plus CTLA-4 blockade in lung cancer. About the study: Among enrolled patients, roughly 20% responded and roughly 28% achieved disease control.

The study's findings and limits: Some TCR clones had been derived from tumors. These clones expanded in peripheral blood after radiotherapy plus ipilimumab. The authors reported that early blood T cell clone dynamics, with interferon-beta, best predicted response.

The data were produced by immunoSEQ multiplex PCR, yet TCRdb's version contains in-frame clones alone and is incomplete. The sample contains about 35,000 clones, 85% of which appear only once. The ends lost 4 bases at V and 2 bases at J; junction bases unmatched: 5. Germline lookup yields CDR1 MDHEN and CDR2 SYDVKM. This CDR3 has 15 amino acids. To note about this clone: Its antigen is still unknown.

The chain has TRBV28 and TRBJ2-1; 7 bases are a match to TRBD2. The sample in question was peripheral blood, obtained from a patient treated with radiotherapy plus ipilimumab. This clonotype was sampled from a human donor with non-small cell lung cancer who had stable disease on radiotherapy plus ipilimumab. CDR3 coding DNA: TGTGCCAGCAGTTGGGGGGACTACACCTACAATGAGCAGTTCTTC. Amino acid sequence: CASSWGDYTYNEQFF. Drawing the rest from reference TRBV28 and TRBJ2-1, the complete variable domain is DVKVTQSSRYLVKRTGEKVFLECVQDMDHENMFWYRQDPGLGLRLIYFSYDVKMKEKGDIPEGYSVSREKKERFSLILESASTNQTSMYLCASSWGDYTYNEQFFGPGTRLTVL.